The 32 T cell receptor beta chains below all came from one sample that was sequenced in a study of T-cell reconstitution after alpha-beta-depleted transplantation in children. A TCRbeta library incorporating unique molecular identifiers was prepared. TCRdb called the PCR reads again in MiXCR, with one record for every CDR3 protein. The profile covers fewer than 120,000 distinct CDR3 sequences, with over 9% appearing a single time and approximately 7.6% taken by the ten largest. Sequencing was performed on PBMCs from the stem cell graft donor, taken from the stem cell graft. These receptors all stem from a human donor who donated a stem cell graft to a child with acute lymphoblastic leukemia.

This clonotype has at least ten counts. The gene calls are TRBV6-5 and TRBJ1-5; D uncertain. V was clipped by 5 bases and J by 2 bases, with 13 bases between them. CDR1 and CDR2 from the germline V gene are MNHEY and SVGAGI. The CDR3 length is 15 residues. CDR3: CASSHDSDGNQPQHF. In nucleotides, the CDR3 is TGTGCCAGCAGTCACGACTCTGACGGCAATCAGCCCCAGCATTTT.

In its sample, this clonotype was seen many times. This chain links TRBV19 with TRBJ1-1; D call uncertain. V lost 5 bases and J 4 bases, leaving 14 bases between the germline ends. CDR3 size: 14 residues. Per the germline V gene, CDR1 is LNHDA and CDR2 is SQIVND (reference sequence). The CDR3 protein is CASSLRPSTTEAFF. The DNA of the CDR3 is TGTGCCAGTAGTCTCCGACCCTCTACCACTGAAGCTTTCTTT.

Many counts were recorded for this clonotype. This rearrangement joins TRBV6-5 to TRBJ1-4; the D gene is possibly TRBD1 (5 bases). The length of the CDR3 is 14 residues. Germline V CDR1 and CDR2: MNHEY, SVGAGI. V shed 1 base and J shed 5 bases, with 8 bases lying between them. This CDR3 is CASSYYKGNEKLFF. The CDR3 bases are TGTGCCAGCAGTTACTACAAGGGGAATGAAAAACTGTTTTTT.

This clonotype occurred a few times. The rearrangement uses TRBV10-3 and TRBJ1-6; D perhaps matches TRBD1 (5 bases). The V gene's germline CDR1 is ENHRY and CDR2 SYGVKD. Trimming removed 0 bases from V and 5 bases from J, with 14 bases in between. The CDR3 extends over 17 amino acids. The CDR3 region is CAISESGGRGHNSPLHF. CDR3 DNA sequence: TGTGCCATCAGTGAGTCGGGGGGGAGAGGGCATAATTCACCCCTCCACTTT.

This clonotype was seen many times. The chain uses TRBV4-3 and TRBJ2-7; D may be TRBD2 (6 bases). The germline gives CDR1 LGHNA, CDR2 YSLEER. Trimming took off 0 bases at V and 2 bases at J, with 17 bases between the two ends. The CDR3 loop spans 17 amino acids. CDR3 coding DNA: TGCGCCAGCAGCCAAGATCTCGGAGCGGGCACCCCCTACGAGCAGTACTTC. The encoded protein is CASSQDLGAGTPYEQYF.

This clonotype showed up many times. The junction shows a germline mismatch at one end, possibly a read error. The chain combines TRBV7-7 with TRBJ2-7; TRBD2 aligns across 8 bases. The CDR3 is made up of 16 amino acids. The germline CDR1 and CDR2 sequences are SSHAT and FNYEAQ (reference sequence). CDR3 coding DNA: TGTGCTAGCAGCTTAGGACCACTAGCGGAGGGCTACGAGCAGTACTTC. Translating it yields CASSLGPLAEGYEQYF.

The table lists this clonotype with many counts. The junction departs from germline at one end; a sequencing error may be responsible. The V call is TRBV29-1, the J call TRBJ2-2; 7 bases match TRBD1. This CDR3 region has 14 residues. CDR1 and CDR2 (germline): SQVTM, ANQGSEA. The CDR3 sequence is CSFARDSNIGELFF. The CDR3 DNA reads TGCAGCTTTGCCCGGGACAGTAACATCGGGGAGCTGTTTTTT.

At least ten counts were recorded for this clonotype. The chain combines TRBV10-3 with TRBJ2-2, with D hard to call. CDR3 length equals 15 residues. Germline assignment: CDR1 ENHRY and CDR2 SYGVKD. Trimming removed 6 bases from V and 1 base from J, with 12 bases in between. The CDR3 region is CAISPKAQNTGELFF. CDR3 sequence (DNA): TGTGCCATCAGCCCCAAAGCGCAGAACACCGGGGAGCTGTTTTTT.

This clonotype was seen repeatedly, ten times or more. The genes are TRBV7-9 and TRBJ1-2; D gene unclear. CDR1 and CDR2 (germline): SEHNR, FQNEAQ (reference sequence). V dropped 2 bases and J dropped 0 bases, with 10 bases sitting between them. This CDR3 spans 15 amino acids. The CDR3 nucleotides are TGTGCCAGCAGCTTAATGGAGGCAACTAACTATGGCTACACCTTC. Translation: CASSLMEATNYGYTF.

This clonotype appeared many times. The genes are TRBV7-2 and TRBJ1-1; 7 nucleotides match TRBD1. Germline V gene sequence: CDR1 SGHTA, CDR2 FQGNSA. This CDR3 is built from 14 residues. V was pared by 5 bases and J by 12 bases, with 15 bases of the junction left unmatched. This CDR3 reads CASSPRQGQSETFF. DNA of the CDR3: TGTGCCAGCAGCCCGAGACAGGGCCAATCCGAGACTTTCTTT.

In this sample, this clonotype turned up many times. V and J are TRBV6-4 and TRBJ2-2; 8 nucleotides line up with TRBD2. Germline V CDR1 and CDR2: MRHNA, SNTAGT. The ends lost 5 bases at V and 4 bases at J; junction bases unmatched: 0. CDR3 length: 13 residues. For the CDR3, the DNA is TGTGCCAGCAGTAGCGGGAGCACCGGGGAGCTGTTTTTT. It codes for CASSSGSTGELFF.

This clonotype was recorded at least ten times. The chain is built from TRBV4-2 and TRBJ2-6; tentative D call: TRBD2 (6 bases). The ends were cut back, 0 bases at V and 0 bases at J, with 15 bases in the middle. The germline gives CDR1 LGHNA, CDR2 YNFKEQ. The CDR3 runs to 19 residues. The CDR3 loop reads CASSQDPGLSYSGANVLTF. The CDR3 DNA sequence: TGTGCCAGCAGCCAAGATCCGGGACTGAGCTACTCTGGGGCCAACGTCCTGACTTTC.

The table lists this clonotype with many counts. The rearrangement links TRBV11-2 to TRBJ2-4; D assignment may be TRBD1 or TRBD2 (6 bases each). This CDR3 is 14 amino acids long. Trimming stripped 3 bases from V and 6 bases from J, with 12 bases between. The germline V gene has CDR1 SGHAT and CDR2 FQNNGV. CDR3 residues: CASSFEGGRNIQYF. As DNA, the CDR3 is TGTGCCAGCAGCTTCGAGGGGGGACGAAACATTCAGTACTTC.

This clonotype was detected many times. V gene TRBV7-9 combines with J gene TRBJ1-5; D is perhaps TRBD1 (5 bases). Germline V gene lookup returns CDR1 SEHNR and CDR2 FQNEAQ (reference sequence). Between the trimmed V and J ends, which lost 4 bases and 3 bases, there was a span of 10 bases. This CDR3 has 14 residues. The CDR3 nucleotides are TGTGCCAGCAGCTCCCAGGGATTCAATCAGCCCCAGCATTTT. As protein: CASSSQGFNQPQHF.

This clonotype was detected ten times or more. The rearrangement links TRBV5-1 to TRBJ2-6; 7 nucleotides align to TRBD1. There are 15 residues in the CDR3. The germline V gene has CDR1 SGHRS and CDR2 YFSETQ. Trimming removed 9 bases from V and 2 bases from J; junction bases left unmatched: 8. The CDR3 loop reads CATTGEVTGANVLTF. In DNA form, the CDR3 reads TGCGCCACTACAGGGGAAGTGACTGGGGCCAACGTCCTGACTTTC. The full variable domain, completed using reference TRBV5-1 and TRBJ2-6, is KAGVTQTPRYLIKTRGQQVTLSCSPISGHRSVSWYQQTPGQGLQFLFEYFSETQRNKGNFPGRFSGRQFSNSRSEMNVSTLELGDSALYLCATTGEVTGANVLTFGAGSRLTVL.

This clonotype was observed at least ten times. A clone one base away is much larger, so this may be a read error. The chain has TRBV7-2 and TRBJ2-1; TRBD2 is a possible D gene (6 bases). Per the germline V gene, CDR1 is SGHTA and CDR2 is FQGNSA. The CDR3 loop spans 15 amino acids. Trimming shortened V by 3 bases and J by 7 bases, and 16 bases separated the two germline ends. The CDR3 DNA is TGTGCCAGCAGCTTTACTAGCTTAGGTTTAAATGAGCAGTTCTTC. Translated: CASSFTSLGLNEQFF.

This clonotype was detected ten times or more. The chain is built from TRBV5-5 and TRBJ2-1, with TRBD2 matching over 13 bases. CDR3 length equals 17 residues. V was clipped by 4 bases and J by 2 bases; unmatched bases: 6. Germline V lookup: CDR1 SGHKS, CDR2 YYEKEE (reference sequence). In DNA form, the CDR3 reads TGTGCCAGCAGCCCCACTAGCGGGGGGGCACCCTACAATGAGCAGTTCTTC. This codes for CASSPTSGGAPYNEQFF.

This clonotype was observed many times. The chain couples TRBV11-2 to TRBJ2-2, with 13 bases matching TRBD2. J was trimmed by 0 bases and V by 2 bases; bases with no gene match: 6. The CDR3 contains 19 residues. CDR1 SGHAT and CDR2 FQNNGV come from the germline V gene. The CDR3 DNA reads as TGTGCCAGCAGCTTACTGGCCGGGACTAGCGGGGCGAACACCGGGGAGCTGTTTTTT. Its protein is CASSLLAGTSGANTGELFF.

This clonotype has at least ten counts. This chain uses TRBV11-2 with TRBJ2-1, with 13 bases aligning to TRBD2. The CDR3 spans 18 residues. Looked up from germline, CDR1 is SGHAT and CDR2 is FQNNGV. The V gene end was trimmed by 2 bases and the J gene end by 4 bases; junction bases not matched to a gene: 8. The CDR3 sequence: CASSLKLAGGPVYNEQFF. The CDR3 DNA sequence: TGTGCCAGCAGCTTAAAACTAGCGGGGGGGCCGGTGTACAATGAGCAGTTCTTC.

There are many counts of this clonotype. The J gene is TRBJ1-6, the V gene TRBV10-3, with a weak D call TRBD1 (6 bases). CDR3 length: 14 amino acids. Trimming shortened V by 5 bases and J by 7 bases, and 12 bases separated the two germline ends. Germline CDR1 and CDR2: ENHRY and SYGVKD. The CDR3 region has the DNA TGTGCCATCAGTTGGGACACGGGGAATTCACCCCTCCACTTT. Protein: CAISWDTGNSPLHF.

This clonotype was recorded at least ten times. The chain recombines TRBV4-3 with TRBJ1-6; 7 bases map to TRBD1. V lost 3 bases and J lost 9; bases outside the gene matches: 14. The germline V gene encodes CDR1 LGHNA and CDR2 YSLEER. The CDR3 has 17 residues. CDR3 in amino acids: CASSQGWDSSWGSPLHF. The CDR3, as DNA: TGCGCCAGCAGCCAGGGCTGGGACAGCTCTTGGGGTTCACCCCTCCACTTT.

The table lists this clonotype with many counts. The chain uses TRBV5-5 and TRBJ2-1; perhaps TRBD1 as D (6 bases). Germline V gives CDR1 SGHKS, CDR2 YYEKEE (reference sequence). Trimming pared 0 bases from V and 2 bases from J, leaving 9 bases between. The CDR3 is made up of 15 amino acids. CDR3 protein: CASSLGQGTYNEQFF. The CDR3 DNA sequence: TGTGCCAGCAGCTTGGGCCAGGGGACCTACAATGAGCAGTTCTTC. The full variable domain, completed using reference TRBV5-5 and TRBJ2-1, is DAGVTQSPTHLIKTRGQQVTLRCSPISGHKSVSWYQQVLGQGPQFIFQYYEKEERGRGNFPDRFSARQFPNYSSELNVNALLLGDSALYLCASSLGQGTYNEQFFGPGTRLTVL.

This clonotype was counted many times. The rearrangement joins TRBV7-9 to TRBJ1-6; D possibly corresponds to TRBD1 (5 bases). Germline CDR1 reads SEHNR; CDR2 reads FQNEAQ (reference sequence). This CDR3 has 15 amino acids. V was clipped by 3 bases and J by 8 bases, with 14 bases between them. The CDR3 protein is CASSLGLIGHSPLHF. DNA for the CDR3: TGTGCCAGCAGCTTGGGGCTTATCGGACATTCACCCCTCCACTTT. Supplemented by reference TRBV7-9 and TRBJ1-6, the full variable domain reads DTGVSQNPRHKITKRGQNVTFRCDPISEHNRLYWYRQTLGQGPEFLTYFQNEAQLEKSRLLSDRFSAERPKGSFSTLEIQRTEQGDSAMYLCASSLGLIGHSPLHFGNGTRLTVT.

This clonotype was seen at least ten times. The rearrangement joins TRBV20-1 to TRBJ1-2; TRBD1 matches 7 bases. Germline V gene data show CDR1 as DFQATT and CDR2 as SNEGSKA (reference sequence). This CDR3 comprises 14 residues. Trimming took 6 bases from V and 0 from J; bases not matched to a gene: 7. The CDR3 protein is CSADPTGANYGYTF. The CDR3 DNA follows: TGCAGTGCAGACCCAACAGGGGCTAACTATGGCTACACCTTC.

This clonotype was observed at least ten times. The chain employs TRBV7-2 and TRBJ2-2; the match to TRBD2 covers 11 bases. Germline V gives CDR1 SGHTA, CDR2 FQGNSA. The CDR3 runs 15 residues. Trimming cost V 8 bases and J 6 bases; bases outside gene matches: 8. The CDR3 loop reads CASRHSGGAAGELFF. The CDR3 bases are TGTGCCAGCCGACATAGCGGGGGGGCGGCCGGGGAGCTGTTTTTT.

As concerns this clonotype: One base away lies a much larger clone, so this may be a sequencing read error. The chain couples TRBV2 to TRBJ2-7; tentatively, D is TRBD1 (5 bases). In germline, CDR1 is SNHLY, CDR2 FYNNEI. The CDR3 consists of 13 residues. The CDR3 DNA reads as TGTACCAGCAGTGGCCAGGGATTGTACGAGCAGTACTTC. Protein product: CTSSGQGLYEQYF. The full variable domain, its missing parts supplied by reference TRBV2 and TRBJ2-7, is EPEVTQTPSHQVTQMGQEVILRCVPISNHLYFYWYRQILGQKVEFLVSFYNNEISEKSEIFDDQFSVERPDGSNFTLKIRSTKLEDSAMYFCTSSGQGLYEQYFGPGTRLTVT.

This clonotype was seen ten or more times. This rearrangement joins TRBV5-1 to TRBJ1-6; maybe TRBD1 (5 bases). Germline V gene lookup returns CDR1 SGHRS and CDR2 YFSETQ. V lost 4 bases to trimming and J lost 3 bases, with 17 bases between them. The CDR3 extends over 17 amino acids. The CDR3 DNA reads as TGCGCCAGCAGCCCCGGGGAGGGGCCCATCTATAATTCACCCCTCCACTTT. This translates into CASSPGEGPIYNSPLHF.

This clonotype was picked up many times. The CDR3 protein is CASRGTSYEQYF. The CDR3 nucleotides are TGTGCCAGCAGGGGGACCTCCTACGAGCAGTACTTC. This chain connects TRBV6-5 to TRBJ2-7; perhaps D is TRBD1 or TRBD2 (5 bases each). The V end was cut by 6 bases, the J end by 0 bases, with 6 bases between. The CDR3 spans 12 residues. CDR1 MNHEY and CDR2 SVGAGI come from the germline V gene.

This clonotype has at least ten counts. J is TRBJ2-3 and V is TRBV5-1; D is ambiguous. V was shortened by 4 bases and J by 2 bases, with 11 bases between the two germline ends. The CDR3 is 14 amino acids. Germline lookup yields CDR1 SGHRS and CDR2 YFSETQ. This CDR3 reads CASSLNAATDTQYF. The DNA for the CDR3 is TGCGCCAGCAGCCTCAATGCGGCCACAGATACGCAGTATTTT. The full variable domain, rest sourced from reference TRBV5-1 and TRBJ2-3, is KAGVTQTPRYLIKTRGQQVTLSCSPISGHRSVSWYQQTPGQGLQFLFEYFSETQRNKGNFPGRFSGRQFSNSRSEMNVSTLELGDSALYLCASSLNAATDTQYFGPGTRLTVL.

This clonotype has a count of ten or more. CDR3 DNA sequence: TGTGCCAGCACTCTACCGGGCTACGGGGAGCTGTTTTTT. This translates into CASTLPGYGELFF. This chain links TRBV7-9 with TRBJ2-2; D not resolved. The CDR3 runs to 13 residues. V shed 7 bases and J shed 7 bases, with 13 bases lying between them. Germline V gene data show CDR1 as SEHNR and CDR2 as FQNEAQ (reference sequence).

This clonotype was observed many times. The chain uses TRBV7-2 and TRBJ2-1, with 7 bases that match TRBD2. The V and J ends lost 0 bases and 0 bases, in that order; junction bases with no gene match: 5. CDR1 is SGHTA and CDR2 is FQGNSA in the germline V gene. The CDR3 runs to 17 residues. The CDR3 DNA sequence: TGTGCCAGCAGCTTAGCAGCGGGGCTCAGCTCCTACAATGAGCAGTTCTTC. As protein: CASSLAAGLSSYNEQFF.

The J gene is TRBJ1-1, the V gene TRBV7-9; 9 nucleotides agree with TRBD1. Germline lookup yields CDR1 SEHNR and CDR2 FQNEAQ (reference sequence). The CDR3 length is 17 residues. The trim removed 5 bases at V and 3 bases at J, leaving 13 bases unmatched. This chain's CDR3 is CASSIRQGVGGDTEAFF. CDR3 DNA sequence: TGTGCCAGCAGCATCAGACAGGGGGTCGGAGGGGACACTGAAGCTTTCTTT.